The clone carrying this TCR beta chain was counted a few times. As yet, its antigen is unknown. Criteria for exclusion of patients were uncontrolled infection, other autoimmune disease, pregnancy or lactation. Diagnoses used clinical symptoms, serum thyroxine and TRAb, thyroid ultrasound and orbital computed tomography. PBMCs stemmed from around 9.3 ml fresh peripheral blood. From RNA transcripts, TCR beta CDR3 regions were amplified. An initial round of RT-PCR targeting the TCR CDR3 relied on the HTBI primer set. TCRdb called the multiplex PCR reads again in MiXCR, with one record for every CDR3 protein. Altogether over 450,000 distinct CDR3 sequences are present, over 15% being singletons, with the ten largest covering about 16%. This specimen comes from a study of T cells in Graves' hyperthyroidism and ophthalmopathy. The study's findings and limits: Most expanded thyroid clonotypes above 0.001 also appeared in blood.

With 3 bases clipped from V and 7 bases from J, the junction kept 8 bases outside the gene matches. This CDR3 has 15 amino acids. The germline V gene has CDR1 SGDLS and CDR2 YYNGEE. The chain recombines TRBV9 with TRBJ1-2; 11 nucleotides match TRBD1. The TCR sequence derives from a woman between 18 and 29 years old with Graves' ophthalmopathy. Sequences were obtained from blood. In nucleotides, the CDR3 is TGTGCCAGCAGCGCGAGAGGACAGGGGGCAAGTGGCTACACCTTC. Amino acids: CASSARGQGASGYTF.